Each of the 23 T cell receptor beta chains below was sequenced from the same sample in a study of blood T cells in healthy people across ages. PCR was performed a second time for about 7 to 11 cycles using a sample-barcoded 5' primer and a J-beta primer mix. TCRdb passed the 5' RACE reads through MiXCR, listing each CDR3 protein once. The sample lists hundreds of thousands of distinct CDR3 sequences, more than 40% seen once, with 20% to 25% in the top ten. The sequencing sample was made of blood. These receptors were taken from a woman aged 55 to 70 in good health.

This clonotype was seen just once. The V gene is TRBV20-1, the J gene TRBJ2-1; maybe TRBD2 (7 bases). This CDR3 has 16 amino acids. Germline-derived CDR1 and CDR2 are DFQATT and SNEGSKA (reference sequence). Trimming removed 2 bases from V and 4 bases from J, with 18 bases in between. CDR3 region: CSARSPQAGTYNEQFF. In DNA, the CDR3 is TGCAGTGCTAGATCCCCACAAGCGGGGACATACAATGAGCAGTTCTTC.

The V and J genes are TRBV5-1 and TRBJ2-5; no clear D gene. V was pared by 4 bases and J by 0 bases, with 10 bases between. CDR1 is SGHRS and CDR2 is YFSETQ in the germline V gene. There are 14 residues in the CDR3. The CDR3 here is CASSTGRDQETQYF. CDR3 sequence (DNA): TGCGCCAGCAGCACTGGACGGGACCAAGAGACCCAGTACTTC.

This clonotype was seen a handful of times. The rearrangement joins TRBV5-1 to TRBJ2-7; D might be TRBD1 (6 bases). Looked up from germline, CDR1 is SGHRS and CDR2 is YFSETQ. The CDR3 covers 15 residues. The V end was cut by 0 bases, the J end by 5 bases, with 15 bases between. CDR3 DNA: TGCGCCAGCAGCTTGGCCTCAGGGGACAAGGACGAGCAGTACTTC. It codes for CASSLASGDKDEQYF. Based on the CDR3 plus reference TRBV5-1 and TRBJ2-7, the full variable domain is KAGVTQTPRYLIKTRGQQVTLSCSPISGHRSVSWYQQTPGQGLQFLFEYFSETQRNKGNFPGRFSGRQFSNSRSEMNVSTLELGDSALYLCASSLASGDKDEQYFGPGTRLTVT.

The chain's CDR3 is CATSDPHRDYGYTF. The CDR3, as DNA: TGTGCCACCAGTGACCCACACAGGGATTATGGCTACACCTTC. The chain links TRBV24-1 to TRBJ1-2; tentative D call: TRBD1 (6 bases). The germline CDR1 and CDR2 sequences are KGHDR and SFDVKD. The V end lost 4 bases, the J end lost 5 bases, and 13 bases lay between the germline ends. This CDR3 has 14 amino acids.

This clonotype appeared a few times. The genes are TRBV9 and TRBJ1-2, with D tentatively TRBD1 (5 bases). CDR1 is SGDLS, CDR2 YYNGEE, per germline. CDR3 length equals 15 residues. The V end was cut by 4 bases, the J end by 4 bases, with 17 bases between. CDR3 sequence reads: CASSPDWGGGYGYTF. The DNA for the CDR3 is TGTGCCAGCAGCCCAGATTGGGGGGGAGGCTATGGCTACACCTTC.

The chain combines TRBV20-1 with TRBJ2-7, with a tentative D call TRBD2 (6 bases). V dropped 3 bases and J dropped 9 bases, with 15 bases sitting between them. The CDR3 sequence is 12 residues long. Germline V gives CDR1 DFQATT, CDR2 SNEGSKA (reference sequence). CDR3 residues: CSASLTSWAQYF. The CDR3 nucleotides read TGCAGTGCTAGCCTTACTAGCTGGGCGCAGTACTTC.

The chain employs TRBV20-1 and TRBJ2-6; 11 bases are shared with TRBD2. The CDR3 loop spans 15 amino acids. CDR1 and CDR2 from the germline V gene are DFQATT and SNEGSKA (reference sequence). J lost 2 bases, V lost 5 bases, and 2 bases had no gene match. The CDR3: CSASSGRTGANVLTF. CDR3 DNA: TGCAGTGCTTCTAGCGGGAGGACTGGGGCCAACGTCCTGACTTTC.

Comment on this clonotype: A much larger clone differs by one base, so this may be a read error. This sequence joins TRBV3-1 and TRBJ2-7; D remains ambiguous. The CDR3 length is 13 residues. The germline V gene encodes CDR1 LGHDT and CDR2 YNNKEL (reference sequence). The V end was cut by 7 bases, the J end by 2 bases, with 12 bases between. The CDR3 sequence: CASTLKGTYEQYF. CDR3 DNA: TGTGCCAGCACACTTAAGGGAACCTACGAGCAGTACTTC.

This clonotype turned up a few times. J is TRBJ1-5 and V is TRBV29-1; possibly TRBD1 for D (6 bases). Germline values: CDR1 SQVTM, CDR2 ANQGSEA. V was trimmed by 4 bases and J by 3 bases, leaving 13 bases between them. This CDR3 is built from 14 residues. The CDR3: CSVAKDRSNQPQHF. The CDR3 DNA sequence: TGCAGCGTTGCTAAGGACAGATCCAATCAGCCCCAGCATTTT.

This clonotype occurred a few times. This sequence joins TRBV24-1 and TRBJ2-2, with D unclear. This CDR3 has 13 residues. Between the trimmed V and J ends, which lost 6 bases and 1 base, there was a span of 5 bases. Germline V gene data show CDR1 as KGHDR and CDR2 as SFDVKD. Here the CDR3 reads CATSPENTGELFF. CDR3 DNA: TGTGCCACCAGTCCCGAGAACACCGGGGAGCTGTTTTTT.

The V gene is TRBV12-3 or TRBV12-4, the J gene TRBJ1-2; 11 bases are shared with TRBD1. The CDR3 loop spans 15 amino acids. V shed 6 bases and J 5 bases; nucleotides not matched to a gene: 8. The chain's CDR3 is CASSRGTGGGYGYTF. CDR3 DNA: TGTGCCAGCAGCCGAGGGACAGGGGGAGGGTATGGCTACACCTTC.

V is TRBV20-1 and J is TRBJ2-5, with no clear D. The CDR3 is 14 amino acids. The germline V gene has CDR1 DFQATT and CDR2 SNEGSKA (reference sequence). Trimming shortened V by 0 bases and J by 1 base, and 9 bases separated the two germline ends. CDR3 region: CSARDALGQETQYF. CDR3 DNA sequence: TGCAGTGCTAGAGATGCCCTGGGCCAAGAGACCCAGTACTTC.

The gene calls are TRBV28 and TRBJ2-7; TRBD1 matches 7 bases. Germline CDR1 is MDHEN and CDR2 is SYDVKM. The ends lost 8 bases at V and 3 bases at J; junction bases unmatched: 4. The CDR3 consists of 12 residues. CDR3 sequence: CASGTALYEQYF. The CDR3 region has the DNA TGTGCCAGCGGGACAGCCCTCTACGAGCAGTACTTC. Together with reference TRBV28 and TRBJ2-7, the CDR3 gives the full variable domain: DVKVTQSSRYLVKRTGEKVFLECVQDMDHENMFWYRQDPGLGLRLIYFSYDVKMKEKGDIPEGYSVSREKKERFSLILESASTNQTSMYLCASGTALYEQYFGPGTRLTVT.

As regards this clonotype: This clone may be a read error of a much larger clone one base away. The J gene is TRBJ2-4, the V gene TRBV6-6; 9 bases align to TRBD1. Germline lookup yields CDR1 MNHNY and CDR2 SVGAGI (reference sequence). The CDR3 sequence is 14 residues long. In DNA form, the CDR3 reads TGTGCCTGCAGTACTCCCGGGACAGGGCGTGAGCAGTACTTC. It yields the protein CACSTPGTGREQYF.

This clonotype occurred many times. The chain carries TRBV7-2 and TRBJ2-7, with D perhaps matching TRBD2 (5 bases). V was pared by 2 bases and J by 2 bases, with 10 bases between. Germline V gene sequence: CDR1 SGHTA, CDR2 FQGNSA. CDR3 size: 14 residues. The CDR3 region is CASSLSRGPYEQYF. In DNA, the CDR3 is TGTGCCAGCAGCTTAAGTCGCGGGCCCTACGAGCAGTACTTC.

The chain is built from TRBV6-6 and TRBJ2-4, with 9 bases matching TRBD1. This CDR3 contains 14 residues. The V gene end was trimmed by 6 bases and the J gene end by 13 bases; junction bases not matched to a gene: 13. Germline CDR1 reads MNHNY; CDR2 reads SVGAGI (reference sequence). CDR3: CASRVGTGLERQYF. The CDR3, as DNA: TGTGCCAGCAGGGTTGGGACAGGGTTAGAGAGGCAGTACTTC.

This clonotype was detected only a few times. V is TRBV28 and J is TRBJ2-3; no definite D call. CDR3 size: 17 residues. The V end was cut by 5 bases, the J end by 2 bases, with 20 bases between. CDR1 is MDHEN, CDR2 SYDVKM, per germline. Here the CDR3 DNA reads TGTGCCAGCAGTCTACAGACCTTCTCATCCTCCACAGATACGCAGTATTTT. Its translation is CASSLQTFSSSTDTQYF.

This clonotype has a single count. The rearrangement links TRBV5-6 to TRBJ2-2; 7 bases line up with TRBD1. This CDR3 comprises 16 residues. The germline CDR1 and CDR2 sequences are SGHDT and YYEEEE. Losses at the gene ends were 4 bases for V and 2 bases for J; bases not matched to a gene: 8. The CDR3 bases are TGTGCCAGCAGCACATGGACAGGATCCAACACCGGGGAGCTGTTTTTT. This translates into CASSTWTGSNTGELFF.

This clonotype occurred a few times. The V call is TRBV20-1, the J call TRBJ2-1; D remains ambiguous. V lost 3 bases and J 4 bases, leaving 10 bases between the germline ends. Germline-derived CDR1 and CDR2 are DFQATT and SNEGSKA (reference sequence). The CDR3 extends over 13 amino acids. The chain's CDR3 is CSASQPDYNEQFF. DNA for the CDR3: TGCAGTGCTAGCCAGCCAGATTACAATGAGCAGTTCTTC.

This clonotype has a handful of counts. This chain joins TRBV5-5 and TRBJ2-1; D might be TRBD2 (6 bases). Trimming removed 2 bases from V and 7 bases from J, with 19 bases in between. The CDR3 length is 16 residues. Germline V lookup: CDR1 SGHKS, CDR2 YYEKEE (reference sequence). CDR3 protein: CASSFLGGSMANEQFF. The CDR3 bases are TGTGCCAGCAGCTTTCTCGGAGGGTCTATGGCGAATGAGCAGTTCTTC.

The chain recombines TRBV27 with TRBJ1-6; D is perhaps TRBD1 (5 bases). The CDR3 is 16 residues long. V lost 2 bases, J lost 8 bases, and 16 bases lay in between. The germline CDR1 and CDR2 sequences are MNHEY and SMNVEV (reference sequence). CDR3 nucleotide sequence: TGTGCCAGCAGTTTAAATCGACCAGGGCCTTATTCACCCCTCCACTTT. Translated, it gives CASSLNRPGPYSPLHF.

This clonotype was seen many times. CDR3 DNA: TGTGCCAGCAGCTCTTCTCCAGACTCCTACGAGCAGTACTTC. This gives the protein CASSSSPDSYEQYF. The chain has TRBV7-3 and TRBJ2-7; D not certain. V lost 4 bases and J 0 bases, leaving 10 bases between the germline ends. Germline CDR1 reads SGHTA; CDR2 reads FQGTGA. The CDR3 sequence is 14 residues long.

This clonotype was found many times. J is TRBJ2-7 and V is TRBV3-1; 15 bases match TRBD2. The length of the CDR3 is 17 residues. Germline CDR1 LGHDT, CDR2 YNNKEL (reference sequence). Trimming took 5 bases from V and 4 from J; bases not matched to a gene: 9. The CDR3 sequence is CASSYGTSGGPLYEQYF. The CDR3 DNA is TGTGCCAGCAGCTACGGGACTAGCGGGGGGCCGCTTTACGAGCAGTACTTC.